Below, one T cell receptor beta chain is given with its context. Its antigen remains unknown. Method: immunoSEQ multiplex PCR; TCRdb's copy keeps in-frame clones and lacks some. The table lists about 55,000 clones, roughly nine tenths of them singletons. The CDR3 loop spans 17 amino acids. After removal of 1 base from V and 1 base from J, the junction contained 3 bases not matched to a gene. CDR1 and CDR2 from the germline V gene are SGHAT and FQNNGV. This sample was included in a study of T cell responses to AZD1222 COVID-19 vaccine. Study-level points and caveats: No repertoire was sampled before or during the peak T cell response, only after it.

The chain is built from TRBV11-2 and TRBJ2-1; 11 bases align to TRBD2. This receptor was obtained from an adult in good health. The starting material was peripheral blood, obtained on day 0 of AZD1222 vaccination. In DNA, the CDR3 is TGTGCCAGCAGCTTAGGGGGGACTAGCGGTTCCTACAATGAGCAGTTCTTC. This gives the protein CASSLGGTSGSYNEQFF.